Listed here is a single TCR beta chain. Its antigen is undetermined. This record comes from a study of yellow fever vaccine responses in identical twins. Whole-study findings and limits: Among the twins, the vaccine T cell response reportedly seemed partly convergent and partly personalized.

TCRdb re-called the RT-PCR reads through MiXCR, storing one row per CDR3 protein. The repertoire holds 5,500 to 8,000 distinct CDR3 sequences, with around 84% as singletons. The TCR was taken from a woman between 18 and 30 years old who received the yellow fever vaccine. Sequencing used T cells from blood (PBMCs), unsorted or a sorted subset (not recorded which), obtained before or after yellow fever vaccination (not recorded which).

The CDR3 reads CASALGVAGDGKQETQYF. CDR3 nucleotide sequence: TGTGCCAGCGCTCTTGGGGTAGCGGGAGATGGGAAACAAGAGACCCAGTACTTC. This chain connects TRBV5-6 to TRBJ2-5, with 9 bases matching TRBD2. The CDR3 runs 18 residues. Trimming cost V 7 bases and J 2 bases; bases outside gene matches: 18. Germline CDR1 reads SGHDT; CDR2 reads YYEEEE.